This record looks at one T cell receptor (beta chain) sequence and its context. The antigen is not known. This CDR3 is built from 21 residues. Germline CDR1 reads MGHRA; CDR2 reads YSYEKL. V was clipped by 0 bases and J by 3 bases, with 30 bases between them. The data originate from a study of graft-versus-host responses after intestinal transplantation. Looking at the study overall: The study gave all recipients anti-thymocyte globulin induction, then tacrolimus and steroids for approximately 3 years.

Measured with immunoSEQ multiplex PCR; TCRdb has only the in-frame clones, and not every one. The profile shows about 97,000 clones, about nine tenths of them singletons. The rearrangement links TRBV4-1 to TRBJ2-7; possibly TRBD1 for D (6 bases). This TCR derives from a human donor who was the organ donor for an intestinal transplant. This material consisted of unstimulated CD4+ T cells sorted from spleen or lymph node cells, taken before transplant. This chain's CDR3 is CASSQEGLGAAQYSLIYEQYF. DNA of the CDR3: TGCGCCAGCAGCCAAGAGGGGCTGGGGGCGGCACAATACTCCCTAATCTACGAGCAGTACTTC.